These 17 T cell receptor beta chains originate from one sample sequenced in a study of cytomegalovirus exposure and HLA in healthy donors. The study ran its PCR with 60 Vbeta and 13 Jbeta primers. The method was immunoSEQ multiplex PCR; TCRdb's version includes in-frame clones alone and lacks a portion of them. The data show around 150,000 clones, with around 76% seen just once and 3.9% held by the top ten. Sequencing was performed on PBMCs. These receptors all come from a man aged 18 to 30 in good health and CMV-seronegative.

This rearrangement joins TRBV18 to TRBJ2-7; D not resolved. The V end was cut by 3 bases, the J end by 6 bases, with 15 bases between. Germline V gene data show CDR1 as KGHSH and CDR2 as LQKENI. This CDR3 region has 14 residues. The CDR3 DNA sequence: TGTGCCAGCTCACCGCTGGAGAGAACGGGCGAGCAGTACTTC. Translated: CASSPLERTGEQYF.

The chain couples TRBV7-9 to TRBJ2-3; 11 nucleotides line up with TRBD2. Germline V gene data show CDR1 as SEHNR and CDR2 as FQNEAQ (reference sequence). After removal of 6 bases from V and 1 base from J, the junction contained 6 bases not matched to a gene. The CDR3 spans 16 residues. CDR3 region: CASRHIAGGRTDTQYF. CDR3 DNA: TGTGCCAGCAGACACATAGCGGGAGGGCGCACAGATACGCAGTATTTT.

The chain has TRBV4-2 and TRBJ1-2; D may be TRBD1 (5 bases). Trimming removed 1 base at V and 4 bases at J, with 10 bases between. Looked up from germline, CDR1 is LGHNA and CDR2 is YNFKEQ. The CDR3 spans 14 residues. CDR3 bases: TGTGCCAGCAGCCAAGGGGCGGGGACCTATGGCTACACCTTC. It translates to CASSQGAGTYGYTF.

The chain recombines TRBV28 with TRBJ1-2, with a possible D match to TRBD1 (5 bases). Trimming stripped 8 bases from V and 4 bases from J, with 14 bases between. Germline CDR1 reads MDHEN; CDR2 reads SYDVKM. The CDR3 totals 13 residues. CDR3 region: CASRGGSFYGYTF. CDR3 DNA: TGTGCCAGCCGCGGGGGGTCTTTCTATGGCTACACCTTC.

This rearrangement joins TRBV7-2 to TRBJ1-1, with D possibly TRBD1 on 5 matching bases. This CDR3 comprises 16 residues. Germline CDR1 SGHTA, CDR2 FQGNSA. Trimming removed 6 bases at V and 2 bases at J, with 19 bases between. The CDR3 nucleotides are TGTGCCAGCAGTCCCCGGCCAGGGTATAGAAACACTGAAGCTTTCTTT. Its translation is CASSPRPGYRNTEAFF.

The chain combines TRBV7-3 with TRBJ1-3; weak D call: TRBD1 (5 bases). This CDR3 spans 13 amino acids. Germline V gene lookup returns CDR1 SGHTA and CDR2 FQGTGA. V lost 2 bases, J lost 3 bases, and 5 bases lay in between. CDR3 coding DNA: TGTGCCAGCAGCTTACAGGGTGGAAACACCATATATTTT. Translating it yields CASSLQGGNTIYF.

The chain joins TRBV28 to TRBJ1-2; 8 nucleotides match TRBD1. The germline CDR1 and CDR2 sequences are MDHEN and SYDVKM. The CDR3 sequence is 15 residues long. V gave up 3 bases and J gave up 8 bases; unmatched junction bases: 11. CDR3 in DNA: TGTGCCAGCAGTTTCCTTCGGCAGGGGGCGCACGGCTACACCTTC. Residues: CASSFLRQGAHGYTF.

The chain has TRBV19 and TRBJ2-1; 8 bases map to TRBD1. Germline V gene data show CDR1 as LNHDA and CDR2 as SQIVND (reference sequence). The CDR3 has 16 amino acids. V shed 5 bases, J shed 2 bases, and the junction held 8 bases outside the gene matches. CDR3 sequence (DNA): TGTGCCAGTAGTCCTCCGACAGGGGACACCTACAATGAGCAGTTCTTC. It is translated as CASSPPTGDTYNEQFF.

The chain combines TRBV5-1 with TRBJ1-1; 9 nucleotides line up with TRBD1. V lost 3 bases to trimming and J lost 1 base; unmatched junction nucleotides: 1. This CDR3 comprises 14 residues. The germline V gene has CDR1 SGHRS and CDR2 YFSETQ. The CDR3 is CASSWGQGNTEAFF. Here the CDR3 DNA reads TGCGCCAGCAGCTGGGGACAGGGGAACACTGAAGCTTTCTTT.

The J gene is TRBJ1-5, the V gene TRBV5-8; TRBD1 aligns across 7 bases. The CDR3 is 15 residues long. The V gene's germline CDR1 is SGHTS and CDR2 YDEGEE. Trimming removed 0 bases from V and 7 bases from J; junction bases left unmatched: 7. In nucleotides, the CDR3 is TGTGCCAGCAGCTTGGAAGGGGGCAAGTGGCAGCCCCAGCATTTT. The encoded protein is CASSLEGGKWQPQHF. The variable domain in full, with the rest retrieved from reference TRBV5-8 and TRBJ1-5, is EAGVTQSPTHLIKTRGQQATLRCSPISGHTSVYWYQQALGLGLQFLLWYDEGEERNRGNFPPRFSGRQFPNYSSELNVNALELEDSALYLCASSLEGGKWQPQHFGDGTRLSIL.

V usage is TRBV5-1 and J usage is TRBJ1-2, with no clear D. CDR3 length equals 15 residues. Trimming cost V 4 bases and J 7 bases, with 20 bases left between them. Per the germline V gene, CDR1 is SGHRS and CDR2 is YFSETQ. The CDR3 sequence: CASSPQAELKSGYTF. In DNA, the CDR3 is TGCGCCAGCAGCCCCCAGGCCGAACTCAAGAGTGGCTACACCTTC.

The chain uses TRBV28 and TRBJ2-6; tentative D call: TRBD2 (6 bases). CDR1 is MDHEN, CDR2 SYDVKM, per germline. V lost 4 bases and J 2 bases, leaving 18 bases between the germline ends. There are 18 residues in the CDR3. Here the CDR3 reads CASSSHLGGTTGANVLTF. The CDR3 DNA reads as TGTGCCAGCAGTTCTCATCTGGGGGGAACTACTGGGGCCAACGTCCTGACTTTC.

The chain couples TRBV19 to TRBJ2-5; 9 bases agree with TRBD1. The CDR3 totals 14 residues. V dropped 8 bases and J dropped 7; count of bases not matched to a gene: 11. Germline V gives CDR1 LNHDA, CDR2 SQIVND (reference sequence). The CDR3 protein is CASGERQGVGTQYF. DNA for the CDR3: TGTGCCAGTGGCGAACGACAGGGGGTTGGGACCCAGTACTTC.

DNA of the CDR3: TGTGCCCCCTGCGGACTGTCTGGAAACACCATATATTTT. As protein: CAPCGLSGNTIYF. The chain combines TRBV9 with TRBJ1-3; no clear D. The germline V and J ends were trimmed by 10 bases and 1 base, with 12 bases remaining between them. This CDR3 spans 13 amino acids. Germline CDR1 reads SGDLS; CDR2 reads YYNGEE.

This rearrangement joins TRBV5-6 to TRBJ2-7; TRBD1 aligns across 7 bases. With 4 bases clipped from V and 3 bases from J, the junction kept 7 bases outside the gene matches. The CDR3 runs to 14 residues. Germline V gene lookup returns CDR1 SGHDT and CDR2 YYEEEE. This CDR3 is CASSPTGTVYEQYF. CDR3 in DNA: TGTGCCAGCAGCCCGACAGGGACGGTCTACGAGCAGTACTTC.

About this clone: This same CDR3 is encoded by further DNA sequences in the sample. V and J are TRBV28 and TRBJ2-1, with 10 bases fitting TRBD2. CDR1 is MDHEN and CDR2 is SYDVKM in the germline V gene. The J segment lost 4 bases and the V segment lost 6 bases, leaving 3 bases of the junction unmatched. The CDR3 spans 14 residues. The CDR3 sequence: CASRLAGTYNEQFF. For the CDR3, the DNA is TGTGCCAGCAGACTAGCGGGAACTTACAATGAGCAGTTCTTC. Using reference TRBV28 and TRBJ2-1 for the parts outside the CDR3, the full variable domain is DVKVTQSSRYLVKRTGEKVFLECVQDMDHENMFWYRQDPGLGLRLIYFSYDVKMKEKGDIPEGYSVSREKKERFSLILESASTNQTSMYLCASRLAGTYNEQFFGPGTRLTVL.

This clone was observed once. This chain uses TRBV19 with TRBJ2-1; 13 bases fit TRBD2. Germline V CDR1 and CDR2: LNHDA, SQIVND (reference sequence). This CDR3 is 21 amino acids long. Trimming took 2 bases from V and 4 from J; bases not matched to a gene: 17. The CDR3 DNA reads TGTGCCAGTAGTATATCCCTCCGGACTAGCGGGAGAGTTAACCCTTACAATGAGCAGTTCTTC. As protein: CASSISLRTSGRVNPYNEQFF.